The 7 T cell receptor beta chains presented below share a single source sample, sequenced in a study of breast tumors, draining lymph nodes, adjacent tissues. Axillary draining lymph nodes of breast cancer patients supplied the node samples. One entry per CDR3 protein results from TCRdb running MiXCR on the multiplex PCR reads. The repertoire holds 170,000 or so distinct CDR3 sequences, around a third seen once, with roughly 4.5% in the top ten. The sequenced sample was axillary lymph node tissue. These TCRs come from a female donor with breast cancer. Some clones in this sample may be carry-over from other donors' samples.

This clonotype turned up a few times. This clone may be a read error of a much larger clone one base away. The chain links TRBV6-6 to TRBJ1-2; TRBD1 matches at 7 bases. Germline CDR1 is MNHNY and CDR2 is SVGAGI (reference sequence). The CDR3 is 13 residues long. The CDR3 region is CASTPTGDYGYAF. DNA for the CDR3: TGTGCCAGCACCCCAACAGGGGACTATGGCTACGCCTTC.

This clonotype was seen ten or more times. The chain has TRBV7-2 and TRBJ2-3, with D possibly being TRBD2 (6 bases). The germline V gene has CDR1 SGHTA and CDR2 FQGNSA. This CDR3 has 15 amino acids. Trimming stripped 6 bases from V and 0 bases from J, with 13 bases between. The CDR3 is CASRGGTSSTDTQYF. Written as DNA, the CDR3 is TGTGCCAGCAGGGGGGGTACTTCTAGCACAGATACGCAGTATTTT.

In its sample, this clonotype ranks as medium-sized (0.01 to 0.1%). The chain combines TRBV7-9 with TRBJ2-5; unclear D gene. The V gene lost 5 bases and the J gene lost 5 bases, with 12 bases spanning the gap. The germline CDR1 and CDR2 sequences are SEHNR and FQNEAQ (reference sequence). This CDR3 spans 13 amino acids. CDR3 amino acids: CASSQGNWETQYF. The CDR3 region has the DNA TGTGCCAGCAGCCAAGGGAACTGGGAGACCCAGTACTTC.

This clonotype has a count of ten or more. The chain combines TRBV5-5 with TRBJ1-5; no firm D call. V gave up 0 bases and J gave up 8 bases, with 12 bases separating them. CDR1 SGHKS and CDR2 YYEKEE come from the germline V gene (reference sequence). The CDR3 length is 14 residues. For the CDR3, the DNA is TGTGCCAGCAGCTTGGCGGCTGAGGCTGAGCCCCAGCATTTT. Its translation is CASSLAAEAEPQHF.

In its sample, this clonotype was seen many times. The rearrangement uses TRBV20-1 and TRBJ2-1; D is uncertain. This CDR3 region has 14 residues. The germline V gene encodes CDR1 DFQATT and CDR2 SNEGSKA (reference sequence). V was clipped by 6 bases and J by 0 bases, with 12 bases between them. CDR3 loop: CSAGRFRSYNEQFF. The CDR3 nucleotides are TGCAGTGCCGGCCGGTTTCGCTCCTACAATGAGCAGTTCTTC.

The table lists this clonotype with a few counts. The chain couples TRBV18 to TRBJ2-3; 12 nucleotides align to TRBD1. Germline loops: CDR1 KGHSH, CDR2 LQKENI. This CDR3 comprises 17 residues. Trimming took 3 bases from V and 1 from J; bases not matched to a gene: 5. CDR3 DNA: TGTGCCAGCTCACCGGGACAGGGGGCGCGGGGCACAGATACGCAGTATTTT. Translating gives CASSPGQGARGTDTQYF.

The V and J genes are TRBV9 and TRBJ2-5, with D possibly being TRBD1 (6 bases). Trimming took 0 bases from V and 3 from J, leaving 15 bases between them. The CDR3 spans 16 residues. Germline V CDR1 and CDR2: SGDLS, YYNGEE. In DNA, the CDR3 is TGTGCCAGCAGCGTAGAGGGGGTAGGAGGAGAAGAGACCCAGTACTTC. Its protein is CASSVEGVGGEETQYF.